A single sample gave rise to the 17 T cell receptor beta chains below, sequenced in a study of blood T cells in healthy people across ages. A J-beta primer mix and a sample-barcoded 5' primer were used in a second PCR of about 7 to 12 cycles. TCRdb independently ran MiXCR on the 5' RACE reads; one entry per CDR3 protein. The sample records roughly 800,000 distinct CDR3 sequences, roughly 64% being singletons. The sample consisted of blood. The receptors originated from a man aged 25 to 40 in good health.

This clonotype appeared a few times. This rearrangement joins TRBV6-6 to TRBJ2-5; D tentatively reads TRBD1 or TRBD2 (5 bases each). There are 14 residues in the CDR3. V was trimmed by 2 bases and J by 3 bases, leaving 10 bases between them. The germline V gene has CDR1 MNHNY and CDR2 SVGAGI (reference sequence). As DNA, the CDR3 is TGTGCCAGCAGTTACGTGAGGGGAGAAGAGACCCAGTACTTC. This translates into CASSYVRGEETQYF.

The chain links TRBV10-3 to TRBJ2-7; D unclear. V gave up 3 bases and J gave up 2 bases, with 11 bases separating them. The CDR3 consists of 14 residues. The germline gives CDR1 ENHRY, CDR2 SYGVKD. The CDR3 spells CAISEPRLAYEQYF. As DNA, the CDR3 is TGTGCCATCAGTGAACCCAGACTCGCCTACGAGCAGTACTTC.

This clonotype was detected once. The chain joins TRBV20-1 to TRBJ2-4, with TRBD2 identical over 7 bases. The CDR3 runs 16 residues. V was clipped by 6 bases and J by 0 bases; unmatched bases: 11. CDR1 DFQATT and CDR2 SNEGSKA come from the germline V gene (reference sequence). CDR3 sequence: CSAATTSEVAKNIQYF. Here the CDR3 DNA reads TGCAGTGCAGCCACAACTAGCGAGGTAGCCAAAAACATTCAGTACTTC.

V gene TRBV19 combines with J gene TRBJ2-7; D is possibly TRBD1 (6 bases). The CDR3 spans 16 residues. V lost 2 bases and J 2 bases, leaving 16 bases between the germline ends. Germline assignment: CDR1 LNHDA and CDR2 SQIVND (reference sequence). In DNA form, the CDR3 reads TGTGCCAGTAGTATAAGGGGAAGGACAGTCCCCTACGAGCAGTACTTC. Its protein is CASSIRGRTVPYEQYF.

The CDR3 coding sequence is TGTGCCAGCAGCGCCGGACTGCGGGGTGGCCGCAATCAGCCCCAGCATTTT. It translates to CASSAGLRGGRNQPQHF. The rearrangement joins TRBV7-2 to TRBJ1-5; D call uncertain. V was shortened by 5 bases and J by 2 bases, with 19 bases between the two germline ends. Germline V lookup: CDR1 SGHTA, CDR2 FQGNSA. The CDR3 runs to 17 residues.

The gene calls are TRBV7-3 and TRBJ2-3, with D possibly being TRBD1 or TRBD2 (5 bases each). The V gene's germline CDR1 is SGHTA and CDR2 FQGTGA. The CDR3 runs to 15 residues. V was shortened by 5 bases and J by 8 bases, with 20 bases between the two germline ends. CDR3: CASSPSGDRGGTQYF. For the CDR3, the DNA is TGTGCCAGCAGCCCGTCCGGGGACCGAGGCGGTACGCAGTATTTT.

On this clonotype: One end of the junction does not line up with germline, which may come from a read error. The CDR3 DNA follows: TGCGCCAGCAGCCGGGGAGGAGGGAGCGGAGCAAGCACAGATACGCTGTATTTT. It translates to CASSRGGGSGASTDTLYF. This chain links TRBV5-1 with TRBJ2-3; D perhaps matches TRBD2 (6 bases). The CDR3 sequence is 18 residues long. Per the germline V gene, CDR1 is SGHRS and CDR2 is YFSETQ.

A note on this clonotype: A read error may explain this, as a much larger clone is one base away. The chain joins TRBV7-2 to TRBJ2-5; no firm D call. The CDR3 length is 14 residues. Germline V gives CDR1 SGHTA, CDR2 FQGNSA. Written as DNA, the CDR3 is TGTGCCGGCAGCTTTGATCCACAACAAGAGACCCAGTACTTC. Translation gives CAGSFDPQQETQYF. Based on the CDR3 plus reference TRBV7-2 and TRBJ2-5, the full variable domain is GAGVSQSPSNKVTEKGKDVELRCDPISGHTALYWYRQSLGQGLEFLIYFQGNSAPDKSGLPSDRFSAERTGGSVSTLTIQRTQQEDSAVYLCAGSFDPQQETQYFGPGTRLLVL.

This rearrangement joins TRBV20-1 to TRBJ1-6; TRBD1 aligns across 7 bases. CDR1 is DFQATT and CDR2 is SNEGSKA in the germline V gene (reference sequence). The V and J ends lost 3 bases and 4 bases, in that order; junction bases with no gene match: 9. The CDR3 is 16 residues long. Written as DNA, the CDR3 is TGCAGTGCTAGGGAAGGGGGCCAGGGTTATAATTCACCCCTCCACTTT. Its protein is CSAREGGQGYNSPLHF.

A note on this clonotype: One junction end disagrees with the germline gene, perhaps due to a read error. The chain employs TRBV2 and TRBJ1-1; D gene uncertain. The germline CDR1 and CDR2 sequences are SNHLY and FYNNEI. The CDR3 is 11 amino acids. This CDR3 reads CACRWDTEAFF. The CDR3 bases are TGTGCCTGCAGGTGGGACACTGAAGCTTTCTTT.

This clonotype was picked up many times. The rearrangement uses TRBV20-1 and TRBJ2-3, with D maybe TRBD1 (6 bases). Germline V gene lookup returns CDR1 DFQATT and CDR2 SNEGSKA (reference sequence). The V gene lost 6 bases and the J gene lost 2 bases, with 18 bases spanning the gap. The CDR3 length is 15 residues. This CDR3 is CSAVSDSSYTDTQYF. As DNA, the CDR3 is TGCAGTGCCGTATCGGACAGCTCTTACACAGATACGCAGTATTTT.

V usage is TRBV6-5 and J usage is TRBJ2-3, with D possibly being TRBD1 or TRBD2 (6 bases each). The CDR3 has 18 residues. Trimming shortened V by 2 bases and J by 0 bases, and 18 bases separated the two germline ends. Per the germline V gene, CDR1 is MNHEY and CDR2 is SVGAGI. The CDR3 protein is CASSYHGGLIASTDTQYF. The CDR3, as DNA: TGTGCCAGCAGTTACCACGGGGGCCTAATAGCTAGCACAGATACGCAGTATTTT.

This chain links TRBV20-1 with TRBJ2-1; 8 bases fit TRBD1. The J call is uncertain, as TRBJ2-7 better fits the DNA end. The germline V gene encodes CDR1 DFQATT and CDR2 SNEGSKA (reference sequence). There are 13 residues in the CDR3. This chain's CDR3 is CSAWTGTYNEQYF. The CDR3 DNA sequence: TGCAGTGCTTGGACAGGGACGTACAATGAGCAGTACTTC.

The chain combines TRBV27 with TRBJ2-3; TRBD2 is a possible D gene (6 bases). The CDR3 covers 10 residues. The V end was cut by 10 bases, the J end by 10 bases, with 12 bases between. The germline CDR1 and CDR2 sequences are MNHEY and SMNVEV (reference sequence). The CDR3 loop reads CATRWRAQYF. The CDR3 nucleotides read TGTGCCACCCGGTGGAGGGCGCAGTATTTT.

The chain combines TRBV6-2 or TRBV6-3 with TRBJ2-1, with 14 bases identical to TRBD2. Germline loops: CDR1 MNHEY, CDR2 SVGEGT. The V and J ends lost 7 bases and 4 bases, in that order; junction bases with no gene match: 6. CDR3 length: 16 residues. The CDR3 bases are TGTGCCAGCATGAAGGGGACTAGCGGGAGATACAATGAGCAGTTCTTC. Encoded protein: CASMKGTSGRYNEQFF.

This clonotype was counted once. The J gene is TRBJ1-2, the V gene TRBV4-3; no reliable D call. The CDR3 covers 15 residues. CDR1 LGHNA and CDR2 YSLEER come from the germline V gene. With 0 bases removed from V and 4 bases from J, the gap between germline ends came to 12 bases. CDR3 sequence (DNA): TGCGCCAGCAGCCAAGATCTGTCACCCTTCTATGGCTACACCTTC. It specifies CASSQDLSPFYGYTF.

This clonotype was observed a handful of times. The rearrangement joins TRBV12-3 or TRBV12-4 to TRBJ2-5; 12 nucleotides match TRBD1. V trimming: 4 bases; J trimming: 4 bases; junction bases outside the gene matches: 7. CDR3 length equals 16 residues. CDR3 sequence: CASSSLRDRGPETQYF. DNA for the CDR3: TGTGCCAGCAGTTCACTCCGGGACAGGGGGCCAGAGACCCAGTACTTC.